This T cell receptor beta chain was recovered during a study of cytomegalovirus exposure and HLA in healthy donors. Study overall: Out of 398 genotyped donors, about 80% belonged to the Caucasian-associated ancestry cluster.

PCR was performed using 60 Vbeta and 13 Jbeta primers. Here immunoSEQ multiplex PCR was the method, and the copy in TCRdb shows in-frame clones only, minus some. The data hold around 100,000 clones, with 70% to 85% observed a single time. To note about this clone: Its antigen is currently unknown.

Regarding the study as a whole: Another analysis was done later, and it associated 15,000 or so TCR beta sequences with HLA alleles at 0.05 false discovery rate.

The sample comprised PBMCs. This receptor was obtained from a woman aged 18 to 35 in good health and CMV-seropositive.

This CDR3 is CASSLVLAGALYNEQFF. CDR3 coding DNA: TGTGCCAGCAGCTTAGTCCTAGCGGGAGCACTCTACAATGAGCAGTTCTTC. The rearrangement links TRBV11-2 to TRBJ2-1; 10 bases are shared with TRBD2. The CDR3 has 17 residues. Germline CDR1 SGHAT, CDR2 FQNNGV. Trimming cost V 1 base and J 3 bases; bases outside gene matches: 6.